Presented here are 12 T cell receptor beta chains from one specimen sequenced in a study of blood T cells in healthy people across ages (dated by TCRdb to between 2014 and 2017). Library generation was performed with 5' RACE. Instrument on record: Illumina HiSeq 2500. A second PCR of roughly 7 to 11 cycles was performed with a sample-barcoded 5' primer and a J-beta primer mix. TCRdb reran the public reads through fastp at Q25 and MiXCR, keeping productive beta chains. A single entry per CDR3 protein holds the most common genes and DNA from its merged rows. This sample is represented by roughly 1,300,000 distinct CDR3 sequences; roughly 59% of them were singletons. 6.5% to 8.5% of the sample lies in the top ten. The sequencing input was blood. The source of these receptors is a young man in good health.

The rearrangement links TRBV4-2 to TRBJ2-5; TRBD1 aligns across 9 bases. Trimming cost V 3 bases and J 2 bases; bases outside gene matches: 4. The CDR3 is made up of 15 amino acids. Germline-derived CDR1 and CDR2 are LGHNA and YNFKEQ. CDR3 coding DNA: TGTGCCAGCAGCCACCCGGGACAGGGACAAGAGACCCAGTACTTC. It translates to CASSHPGQGQETQYF.

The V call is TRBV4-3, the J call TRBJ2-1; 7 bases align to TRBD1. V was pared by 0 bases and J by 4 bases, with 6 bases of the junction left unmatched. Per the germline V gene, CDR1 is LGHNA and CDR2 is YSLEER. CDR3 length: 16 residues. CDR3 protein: CASSQDGRGPYNEQFF. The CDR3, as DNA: TGCGCCAGCAGCCAAGATGGTAGGGGGCCGTACAATGAGCAGTTCTTC.

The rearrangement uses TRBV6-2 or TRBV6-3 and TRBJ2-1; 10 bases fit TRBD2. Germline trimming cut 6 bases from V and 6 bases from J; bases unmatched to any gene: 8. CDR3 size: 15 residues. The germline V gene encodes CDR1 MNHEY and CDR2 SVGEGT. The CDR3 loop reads CASRSRRLAGNEQFF. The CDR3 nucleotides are TGTGCCAGCAGATCCCGCCGACTAGCGGGCAATGAGCAGTTCTTC.

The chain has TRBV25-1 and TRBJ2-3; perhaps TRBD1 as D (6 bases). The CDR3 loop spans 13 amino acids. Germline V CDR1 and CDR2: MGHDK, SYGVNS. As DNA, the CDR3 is TGTGCGGTTGGGGGCCAACTCACAGATACGCAGTATTTT. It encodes CAVGGQLTDTQYF.

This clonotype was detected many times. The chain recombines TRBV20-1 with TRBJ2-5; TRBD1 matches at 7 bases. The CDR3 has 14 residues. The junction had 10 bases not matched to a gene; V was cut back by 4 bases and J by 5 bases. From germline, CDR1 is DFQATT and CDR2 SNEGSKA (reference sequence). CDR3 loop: CSANRQGIWETQYF. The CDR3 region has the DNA TGCAGTGCTAACCGACAGGGTATTTGGGAGACCCAGTACTTC.

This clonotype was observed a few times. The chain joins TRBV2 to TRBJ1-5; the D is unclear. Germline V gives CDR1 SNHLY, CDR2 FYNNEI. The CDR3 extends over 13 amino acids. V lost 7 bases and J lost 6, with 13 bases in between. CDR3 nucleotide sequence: TGTGCCAGCAAAGTTGGGCCTACTCAGCCCCAGCATTTT. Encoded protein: CASKVGPTQPQHF.

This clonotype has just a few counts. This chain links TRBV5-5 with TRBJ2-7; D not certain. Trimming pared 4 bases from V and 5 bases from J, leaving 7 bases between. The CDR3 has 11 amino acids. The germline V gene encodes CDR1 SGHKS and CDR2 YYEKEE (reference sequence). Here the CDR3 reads CASSPHHEQYF. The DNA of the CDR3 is TGTGCCAGCAGCCCCCACCACGAGCAGTACTTC.

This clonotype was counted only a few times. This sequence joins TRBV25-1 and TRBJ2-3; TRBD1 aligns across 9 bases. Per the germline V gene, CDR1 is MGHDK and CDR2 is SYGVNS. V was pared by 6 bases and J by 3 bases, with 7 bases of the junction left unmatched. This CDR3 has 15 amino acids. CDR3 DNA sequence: TGTGCCAGCAGCTCTGCCGACAGGGGGACAGATACGCAGTATTTT. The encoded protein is CASSSADRGTDTQYF.

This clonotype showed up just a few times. CDR3 region: CASRELAGSYNEQFF. The CDR3 bases are TGTGCCAGCAGAGAACTAGCGGGGTCCTACAATGAGCAGTTCTTC. This chain uses TRBV25-1 with TRBJ2-1; 10 bases match TRBD2. The CDR3 runs 15 residues. The germline gives CDR1 MGHDK, CDR2 SYGVNS. Germline trimming cut 6 bases from V and 1 base from J; bases unmatched to any gene: 3.

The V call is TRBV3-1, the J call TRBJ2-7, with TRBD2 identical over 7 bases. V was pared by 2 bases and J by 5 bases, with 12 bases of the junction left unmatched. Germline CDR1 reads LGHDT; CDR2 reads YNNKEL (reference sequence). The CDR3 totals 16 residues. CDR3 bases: TGTGCCAGCAGCCAATCTCCCCAAAGCGGGGTCCACGAGCAGTACTTC. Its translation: CASSQSPQSGVHEQYF.

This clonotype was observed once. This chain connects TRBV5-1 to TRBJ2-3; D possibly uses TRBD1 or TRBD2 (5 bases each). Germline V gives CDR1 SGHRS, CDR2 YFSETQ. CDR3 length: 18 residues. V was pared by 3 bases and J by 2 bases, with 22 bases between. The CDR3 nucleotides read TGCGCCAGCAGCTCTTCACGGGGACCCACTACTTACACAGATACGCAGTATTTT. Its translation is CASSSSRGPTTYTDTQYF.

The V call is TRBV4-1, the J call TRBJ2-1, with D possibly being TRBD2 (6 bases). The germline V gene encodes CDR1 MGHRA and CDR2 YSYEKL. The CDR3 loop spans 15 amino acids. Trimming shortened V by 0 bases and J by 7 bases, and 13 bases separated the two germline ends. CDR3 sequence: CASSQETGLPNEQFF. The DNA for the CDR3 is TGCGCCAGCAGCCAAGAAACGGGACTCCCTAATGAGCAGTTCTTC.